Below, 3 T cell receptor beta chains from the same sample are listed, as sequenced in a study of blood T cell repertoires in COVID-19. Assay: immunoSEQ multiplex PCR; the TCRdb copy retains only in-frame clones and omits some. The repertoire holds about 140,000 clones, 80% to 85% seen once, with 4.5% to 7% in the top ten. The source material was PBMCs or T cells enriched from blood (not recorded which). The source is a man aged 40-49 years with acute COVID-19.

V gene TRBV3-1 (or the pseudogene TRBV3-2) combines with J gene TRBJ2-7; TRBD1 might be the D (5 bases). Germline V gives CDR1 LGHDT, CDR2 YNNKEL (reference sequence). CDR3 length: 11 amino acids. The germline V and J ends were trimmed by 3 bases and 10 bases, with 10 bases remaining between them. This CDR3 reads CASSQGLPQYF. Here the CDR3 DNA reads TGTGCCAGCAGCCAGGGGCTACCCCAGTACTTC.

The chain employs TRBV30 and TRBJ2-3, with D maybe TRBD2 (6 bases). The CDR3 consists of 16 residues. Germline values: CDR1 GTSNPN, CDR2 SVGIG (reference sequence). Trimming took off 5 bases at V and 1 base at J, with 19 bases between the two ends. CDR3 in DNA: TGTGCCTGGGAGCCGGGGTCCGCGGGACGCACAGATACGCAGTATTTT. Protein: CAWEPGSAGRTDTQYF.

The chain is built from TRBV5-4 and TRBJ2-1; 10 bases align to TRBD1. Unmatched junction bases numbered 3, after V lost 0 bases and J lost 3 bases. CDR3 size: 16 residues. The germline V gene encodes CDR1 SGHNT and CDR2 YYREEE (reference sequence). In DNA, the CDR3 is TGTGCCAGCAGCTTGGGACAGGGGGCCGACTACAATGAGCAGTTCTTC. Residues: CASSLGQGADYNEQFF.